This TCR beta chain stems from a study of T cell repertoires in cytomegalovirus infection. On the study more broadly: Matching HLA type, along with CMV infection, was indicated by public TCR beta signatures.

Concerning this clonotype: Its antigen remains unidentified.

This CDR3 spans 15 amino acids. Deletions cut 1 base from V and 4 bases from J, with 13 bases between. Germline values: CDR1 SGHDN, CDR2 FVKESK. TCRdb re-derived calls from the reads in MiXCR, one entry per CDR3 protein. The sample has approximately 750,000 distinct CDR3 sequences, 35% to 45% seen once; the top ten hold about 2.8%. Findings and limits, study-wide: In two of eight donors, the top clonotype was HLA-C-restricted CMV-specific.

This sequence originates from a human donor in good health (CMV status not recorded). Some clones in this sample may be carry-over from other donors' samples. The gene calls are TRBV14 and TRBJ2-5; TRBD2 is a possible D gene (5 bases). The sequenced material came from PBMCs. The DNA for the CDR3 is TGTGCCAGCAGCCAAGGAGCGGTTCAACCAGAGACCCAGTACTTC. Translated: CASSQGAVQPETQYF.